Listed below are T cell receptor beta chains from one sample, sequenced in a study of blood T cells in healthy people across ages. TCRdb processed the 5' RACE reads anew with MiXCR; each CDR3 protein has one entry. The sample consists of fewer than 700,000 distinct CDR3 sequences, roughly 43% of them appearing once. Source material: blood. These receptors all come from a man of 80 years or more in good health. CDR3s leave out the opening cysteine and the closing phenylalanine or tryptophan.

V	J	CDR3
TRBV6-2/TRBV6-3	TRBJ2-5	ASSYGHPQETQY
TRBV15	TRBJ2-3	ATSRGLAGTTSTDTQY
TRBV20-1	.	SATHLASSYEQY
TRBV6-1	TRBJ2-1	ASSVQGFYNEQF
TRBV21-1	TRBJ2-3	ASFKKEELSTDTQY
TRBV20-1	TRBJ2-1	SARDRGLLNEQF
TRBV20-1	TRBJ2-7	SASRTGQLYEQY
TRBV27	TRBJ2-1	ASSLFPPPTGGEQF
TRBV27	TRBJ2-7	ASRRTGGRQFEQY
TRBV5-1	TRBJ1-6	ASSFDRGDISSPLH
TRBV21-1	TRBJ2-5	ASSKARRERGQY
TRBV5-5	.	ASSGSSGGNQETQY
TRBV6-1	TRBJ2-4	ASSERTGNIQY
TRBV6-2/TRBV6-3	TRBJ2-5	ASSYGGGRTQETQY
TRBV28	TRBJ2-7	ASTLGDRRTYEQY
TRBV6-6	TRBJ2-3	ASTPDRVFLTDTQY
TRBV24-1	.	ATSEAGGAYNEQY
TRBV4-1	TRBJ2-3	ANSQVSGGPLGLAGGTDTQY
TRBV2	TRBJ1-5	ASRKGTGANQPQH
TRBV7-2	TRBJ2-5	ASSLDTSGETQY
TRBV29-1	TRBJ2-3	SVEAPGDTQY
TRBV7-6	TRBJ2-2	ATALGIGGSGPGELF
TRBV5-4	TRBJ1-4	ASSLGQEAPEKLF
TRBV20-1	TRBJ2-5	SANPDRIGDNEQY
TRBV12-3/TRBV12-4	TRBJ2-2	ASSTNSGKNTGELF
TRBV20-1	TRBJ2-3	SAEKGGGATDTQY
TRBV5-1	TRBJ2-1	ASSLLSGSSYNEQF
TRBV7-8	TRBJ1-5	ASSSSGTPNQPQH
TRBV6-2/TRBV6-3	TRBJ1-1	ASSYSTGALSNEAF
TRBV6-5	TRBJ2-3	ASSYSTSGSATQY
TRBV4-3	TRBJ1-4	ASSQDRGTGAPNEKLF
TRBV20-1	TRBJ2-7	SALPGHGAYEQY
TRBV28	TRBJ2-7	ASRLRQGPPY
TRBV11-1	TRBJ2-1	ASSSHPGQGALNEQF
TRBV7-9	.	ASSSEPTSGTCEQY
TRBV5-4	TRBJ2-1	ASSSRTGYSYEQF
TRBV7-2	TRBJ2-5	ASSPGSRWGYQETQY
TRBV20-1	TRBJ1-5	SASISNQPQH
TRBV9	.	ASSAGTGETQY
TRBV11-3	TRBJ2-3	ASSTRTSGGAADTQY
TRBV20-1	TRBJ2-3	SATTGLAGGFGTDTQY
TRBV20-1	TRBJ2-6	SARDRLSGSRFGANVLT
TRBV28	.	ASRRTGRTDEQY
TRBV12-5	TRBJ2-3	ASGPSGAGTDTQY
TRBV28	TRBJ2-1	ATGLAGGSSYNEQF
TRBV6-6	TRBJ2-7	ASSSSLTGIPYEQY
TRBV20-1	TRBJ2-1	SAPGSSGNYNEQF
TRBV30	TRBJ2-3	AWEGGPDTQY
TRBV20-1	TRBJ2-3	SADFTDTQY
TRBV28	TRBJ1-5	ASSVDRVQPQH
TRBV9	TRBJ1-1	ASSPSDRNTQAF
TRBV18	.	ASSQGLVSYEQY
TRBV20-1	TRBJ2-3	SAPGPGSDTQY
TRBV7-9	TRBJ1-4	ASSLVLGENEKLF
TRBV5-1	TRBJ2-1	ASSLEGGSKF